The 25 T cell receptor beta chains below were found in one sample sequenced in a study of technical replicates of blood from several donors. Sequencing was performed with immunoSEQ multiplex PCR; in TCRdb, only in-frame clones are kept and a portion is missing. The sample has over 55,000 clones, about 95% seen once. Sequenced material: PBMCs. All receptors come from a human donor in good health. Some clones in this sample may be carry-over from other donors' samples.

The rearrangement joins TRBV4-2 to TRBJ1-1; the match to TRBD1 covers 12 bases. V trimming: 0 bases; J trimming: 12 bases; junction bases outside the gene matches: 11. Germline assignment: CDR1 LGHNA and CDR2 YNFKEQ. CDR3 size: 16 residues. The DNA of the CDR3 is TGTGCCAGCAGCCAAGACCTTCCCGGGACAGGGGGCCGGTCTTTCTTT. It translates to CASSQDLPGTGGRSFF.

The CDR3 sequence is CASSLFAGSNADTQYF. The CDR3 DNA follows: TGTGCCAGCAGCTTATTCGCCGGGAGCAACGCAGATACGCAGTATTTT. The rearrangement joins TRBV7-8 to TRBJ2-3; possibly TRBD2 for D (6 bases). Between the trimmed V and J ends, which lost 2 bases and 4 bases, there was a span of 16 bases. Germline CDR1 reads SGHVS; CDR2 reads FQNEAQ. The CDR3 has 16 residues.

V is TRBV5-1 and J is TRBJ2-5, with no clear D. Per germline, CDR1 SGHRS and CDR2 YFSETQ. The V end was cut by 4 bases, the J end by 2 bases, with 15 bases between. The CDR3 has 15 residues. For the CDR3, the DNA is TGCGCCAGCAGCACTCGGCTCTACGGGCAAGAGACCCAGTACTTC. It specifies CASSTRLYGQETQYF.

V usage is TRBV7-6 and J usage is TRBJ2-1, with 14 bases matching TRBD2. With 1 base clipped from V and 7 bases from J, the junction kept 9 bases outside the gene matches. The germline V gene encodes CDR1 SGHVS and CDR2 FNYEAQ. This CDR3 is built from 18 residues. The CDR3 sequence is CASSLDPRTSGRFNEQFF. CDR3 nucleotide sequence: TGTGCCAGCAGCTTAGACCCCAGGACTAGCGGGAGGTTTAATGAGCAGTTCTTC.

This chain joins TRBV13 and TRBJ2-2; 8 nucleotides match TRBD1. Per the germline V gene, CDR1 is PRHDT and CDR2 is FYEKMQ (reference sequence). This CDR3 comprises 14 residues. V shed 7 bases and J 3 bases; nucleotides not matched to a gene: 4. CDR3 in DNA: TGTGCCAGCACCGGGACAGGATACACCGGGGAGCTGTTTTTT. This encodes CASTGTGYTGELFF.

For the CDR3, the DNA is TGTGCCATCACATGGGGTGGCAGCGGGGCTGGCGGCTACACCTTC. Amino acids: CAITWGGSGAGGYTF. This chain uses TRBV19 with TRBJ1-2; D is possibly TRBD1 (5 bases). Per germline, CDR1 LNHDA and CDR2 SQIVND (reference sequence). This CDR3 is 15 amino acids long. Trimming took 10 bases from V and 8 from J, leaving 26 bases between them.

This rearrangement joins TRBV18 to TRBJ1-1; possible D gene TRBD1, 5 bases. The V and J ends lost 2 bases and 3 bases respectively, with 10 bases between them. Germline V gene lookup returns CDR1 KGHSH and CDR2 LQKENI. CDR3 size: 14 residues. The CDR3 DNA is TGTGCCAGCTCACCATACGACAGAGACACTGAAGCTTTCTTT. Translation gives CASSPYDRDTEAFF.

V gene TRBV6-1 combines with J gene TRBJ1-1, with D possibly matching TRBD1 (6 bases). In germline, CDR1 is MNHNS, CDR2 SASEGT. The V end was cut by 6 bases, the J end by 5 bases, with 16 bases between. The CDR3 spans 14 residues. The CDR3 DNA sequence: TGTGCCAGCAGGGGGGCCACGCGGAGGACTGAAGCTTTCTTT. It encodes CASRGATRRTEAFF.

The genes are TRBV5-6 and TRBJ2-7; 9 bases map to TRBD2. The V segment lost 2 bases and the J segment 4 bases; nucleotides outside the gene matches: 13. This CDR3 has 17 amino acids. Looked up from germline, CDR1 is SGHDT and CDR2 is YYEEEE. CDR3 loop: CASSFLTGGGAFYEQYF. Written as DNA, the CDR3 is TGTGCCAGCAGCTTCCTAACGGGCGGGGGGGCCTTTTACGAGCAGTACTTC.

The rearrangement joins TRBV5-1 to TRBJ1-1; 7 bases line up with TRBD1. Trimming cost V 5 bases and J 5 bases; bases outside gene matches: 15. This CDR3 has 16 residues. Germline CDR1 reads SGHRS; CDR2 reads YFSETQ. The CDR3 loop reads CASRLGEQGPGTEAFF. The DNA for the CDR3 is TGCGCCAGCAGACTGGGCGAACAGGGGCCAGGGACTGAAGCTTTCTTT.

The chain joins TRBV15 to TRBJ2-7; 8 nucleotides align to TRBD1. There are 18 residues in the CDR3. Germline values: CDR1 LNHNV, CDR2 YYDKDF (reference sequence). V shed 3 bases and J 2 bases; nucleotides not matched to a gene: 15. For the CDR3, the DNA is TGTGCCACCAGCAGGTCGAAGAAATCCGGGACAGGTACCTACGAGCAGTACTTC. Its translation is CATSRSKKSGTGTYEQYF.

The CDR3 DNA sequence: TGTGCCAGCAGTTTAGTACGCACACCCCGCTCCTATAATTCACCCCTCCACTTT. Translating it yields CASSLVRTPRSYNSPLHF. The rearrangement links TRBV27 to TRBJ1-6; D not certain. The ends were cut back, 2 bases at V and 0 bases at J, with 14 bases in the middle. Germline loops: CDR1 MNHEY, CDR2 SMNVEV (reference sequence). The CDR3 runs 18 residues.

The chain joins TRBV6-5 to TRBJ2-7, with D possibly matching TRBD2 (6 bases). Germline V gene data show CDR1 as MNHEY and CDR2 as SVGAGI. This CDR3 has 14 amino acids. Trimming left V 9 bases short and J 3 bases short, with 18 bases between. The CDR3 DNA reads TGTGCCAGTAACAAAGGTAGCGGAGGCTACGAGCAGTACTTC. Its translation: CASNKGSGGYEQYF.

The CDR3 loop is CASSYLGGATTEAFF. CDR3 in DNA: TGCGCCAGCAGCTACCTTGGGGGGGCGACCACTGAAGCTTTCTTT. The J gene is TRBJ1-1, the V gene TRBV5-1, with a weak D call TRBD1 (6 bases). The CDR3 spans 15 residues. The V gene lost 3 bases and the J gene lost 4 bases, with 16 bases spanning the gap. Germline CDR1 reads SGHRS; CDR2 reads YFSETQ.

V gene TRBV7-2 combines with J gene TRBJ2-3; D is uncertain. CDR3 size: 14 residues. CDR1 is SGHTA, CDR2 FQGNSA, per germline. Trimming pared 3 bases from V and 2 bases from J, leaving 9 bases between. CDR3 residues: CASSFAEHTDTQYF. The DNA for the CDR3 is TGTGCCAGCAGCTTCGCTGAACACACAGATACGCAGTATTTT.

The chain has TRBV7-9 and TRBJ2-3; TRBD2 agrees at 13 bases. The CDR3 extends over 16 amino acids. Germline trimming cut 5 bases from V and 4 bases from J; bases unmatched to any gene: 6. The germline gives CDR1 SEHNR, CDR2 FQNEAQ (reference sequence). The CDR3 DNA reads TGTGCCAGCAGCCAGACTAGCGGGAGGTTCGCAGATACGCAGTATTTT. This gives the protein CASSQTSGRFADTQYF.

This clone has only one observation. The rearrangement joins TRBV7-9 to TRBJ1-5; D might be TRBD1 (5 bases). Trimming took 1 base from V and 4 from J, leaving 8 bases between them. Germline loops: CDR1 SEHNR, CDR2 FQNEAQ (reference sequence). The CDR3 spans 14 residues. The CDR3 is CASSLVDSNQPQHF. The CDR3, as DNA: TGTGCCAGCAGCTTAGTCGACAGTAATCAGCCCCAGCATTTT.

This clone has just one count. The chain links TRBV2 to TRBJ2-7; D is uncertain. This CDR3 region has 11 residues. Germline CDR1 reads SNHLY; CDR2 reads FYNNEI. CDR3 sequence reads: CASGMAYEQYF. The CDR3 nucleotides read TGTGCATCGGGTATGGCCTACGAGCAGTACTTC.

CDR3 region: CASSLLEETQYF. The CDR3 nucleotides read TGCGCCAGCAGCTTGCTTGAAGAGACCCAGTACTTC. The rearrangement links TRBV5-1 to TRBJ2-5; D ambiguous. V lost 1 base and J 3 bases, leaving 4 bases between the germline ends. CDR1 and CDR2 (germline): SGHRS, YFSETQ. The CDR3 totals 12 residues.

This clone was detected only once. This chain connects TRBV11-3 to TRBJ2-1; weak D call: TRBD2 (5 bases). V was cut by 3 bases and J by 12 bases, with 21 bases left in between. CDR1 and CDR2 (germline): SGHNT, YENEEA. CDR3 length: 15 residues. CDR3: CASSFTGVYQSGQFF. In nucleotides, the CDR3 is TGTGCCAGCAGCTTTACCGGGGTTTATCAATCGGGGCAGTTCTTC.

A single count supports this clone. The chain couples TRBV5-6 to TRBJ2-1, with 10 bases matching TRBD2. The length of the CDR3 is 15 residues. CDR1 is SGHDT, CDR2 YYEEEE, per germline. V dropped 4 bases and J dropped 4; count of bases not matched to a gene: 5. CDR3 DNA sequence: TGTGCCAGCAGCCTGACTAGCGGGCATTACAATGAGCAGTTCTTC. Translated: CASSLTSGHYNEQFF.

The chain combines TRBV29-1 with TRBJ2-3; 11 bases are shared with TRBD1. CDR1 and CDR2 (germline): SQVTM, ANQGSEA. CDR3 length: 13 residues. Unmatched junction bases numbered 1, after V lost 4 bases and J lost 4 bases. The CDR3 loop is CSVGTGGSDTQYF. Here the CDR3 DNA reads TGCAGCGTTGGGACAGGGGGCTCAGATACGCAGTATTTT.

The CDR3: CASSPGHKETQYF. CDR3 coding DNA: TGTGCCAGCTCACCGGGACATAAAGAGACCCAGTACTTC. This sequence joins TRBV18 and TRBJ2-5; TRBD1 is a possible D gene (6 bases). Trimming left V 3 bases short and J 3 bases short, with 8 bases between. CDR3 size: 13 residues. Germline V gene data show CDR1 as KGHSH and CDR2 as LQKENI.

J is TRBJ2-7 and V is TRBV6-1; D might be TRBD1 (5 bases). V was pared by 8 bases and J by 7 bases, with 15 bases between. CDR1 is MNHNS and CDR2 is SASEGT in the germline V gene. CDR3 length: 12 amino acids. The CDR3 here is CASGAGIWEQYF. The DNA for the CDR3 is TGTGCCAGCGGAGCAGGGATTTGGGAGCAGTACTTC.

The CDR3 DNA is TGTGCCAGCAGCTTAGGGGCAGGGGACAAAAAATCCTACAATGAGCAGTTCTTC. Translation gives CASSLGAGDKKSYNEQFF. J is TRBJ2-1 and V is TRBV7-7; tentative D call: TRBD1 (6 bases). Looked up from germline, CDR1 is SSHAT and CDR2 is FNYEAQ (reference sequence). This CDR3 contains 18 residues. V dropped 1 base and J dropped 1 base, with 17 bases sitting between them. The full variable domain, its missing parts supplied by reference TRBV7-7 and TRBJ2-1, is GAGVSQSPRYKVTKRGQDVTLRCDPISSHATLYWYQQALGQGPEFLTYFNYEAQPDKSGLPSDRFSAERPEGSISTLTIQRTEQRDSAMYRCASSLGAGDKKSYNEQFFGPGTRLTVL.